This is a list of T cell receptor beta chains from one sample in a study of vaccination and CD4 T cells after COVID-19. Their recognized antigens are unknown. Each CDR3 protein gets one entry after TCRdb re-called the PCR reads with MiXCR. The sample has some 20,000 distinct CDR3 sequences, more than 30% seen once. The input for sequencing was CD4+ T cells from blood, cultured in vitro, taken about 7 months after SARS-CoV-2 vaccination. The receptors shown here come from a human donor who had recovered from COVID-19. Each CDR3 is given with its conserved first and last residue. Each record gives: J gene, V gene, D gene, clone size, CDR3 DNA, CDR3 protein. The D gene is left open where the match is weak. A row's size may be missing; if present it is once, few, many or a size class.

TRBJ2-2	TRBV15	TRBD2	few	TGTGCCACCAGCAGAGAGACTAGCGCGTCGAACACCGGGGAGCTGTTTTTT	CATSRETSASNTGELFF
TRBJ2-5	TRBV15	TRBD1	.	TGTGCCACCAGCAGTGGGTGGGACAGGATCTTCGAGGAGACCCAGTACTTC	CATSSGWDRIFEETQYF
TRBJ2-7	TRBV15	TRBD1	few	TGTGCCACCAGCAGAGTGGGGGACAGGTCCTACGAGCAGTACTTC	CATSRVGDRSYEQYF
TRBJ1-5	TRBV20-1	TRBD1	few	TGCAGTGCTAGTGACGCCGGGACAGGGGGAGGCAATCAGCCCCAGCATTTT	CSASDAGTGGGNQPQHF
TRBJ2-7	TRBV7-2	.	few	TGTGCCAGCAGCTCTACAACTACCTACGAGCAGTACTTC	CASSSTTTYEQYF
TRBJ1-2	TRBV7-8	TRBD1	.	TGTGCCAGCAGCCTTGACAGGGCCTATGGCTACACCTTC	CASSLDRAYGYTF
TRBJ2-1	TRBV7-6	.	few	TGTGCCAGCAGCTTTGGTTCAGGCAATGAGCAGTTCTTC	CASSFGSGNEQFF
TRBJ1-1	TRBV6-1	.	.	TGTTCCTCATATACGCCCTGGAGAAGGACTGAAGCTTTCTTT	CSSYTPWRRTEAFF
TRBJ2-7	TRBV4-1	TRBD2	.	TGCGCCAGCAGCCAACGGCCGGGACTAGATTTGTGGCAGTACTTC	CASSQRPGLDLWQYF
TRBJ2-7	TRBV27	.	.	TGTGCCAGCAGCTACGTGAGGGGCGGCGAGCAGTACTTC	CASSYVRGGEQYF
TRBJ2-5	TRBV6-2/TRBV6-3	TRBD1	few	TGTGCCAGCAGTCGGGACAGACAAGAGACCCAGTACTTC	CASSRDRQETQYF
TRBJ2-1	TRBV7-3	.	.	TGTGCCAGCAATGGGGTCCGTTGGGAGCAGTTCTTC	CASNGVRWEQFF
TRBJ2-5	TRBV6-1	.	once	TGTGCCAGCAGTGGGCTAGGAGGGGAGACCCAGTACTTC	CASSGLGGETQYF
TRBJ1-2	TRBV15	.	few	TGTGCCACCAGCAGAGATATCTACTATGGCTACACCTTC	CATSRDIYYGYTF
TRBJ2-5	TRBV5-4	TRBD1	.	TGTGCCAGCAGCCCGACAGGGGCTACAGAGACCCAGTACTTC	CASSPTGATETQYF
TRBJ2-1	TRBV7-3	.	few	TGTGCCAGCAGCTTAACGGGAAGGGGCTCCTACAATGAGCAGTTCTTC	CASSLTGRGSYNEQFF
TRBJ2-7	TRBV4-1	TRBD2	.	TGCGCCAGCAGTCACGGACTAGGTTTATCCTACGAGCAGTACTTC	CASSHGLGLSYEQYF
TRBJ2-5	TRBV15	.	few	TGTGCCACCAGCAGAGTACCCGGTCACCAAGAGACCCAGTACTTC	CATSRVPGHQETQYF
TRBJ2-3	TRBV24-1	TRBD1	.	TGTGCCACCAGGCCCGGGACAGGGAGCAATCAGCCCCAGTATTTT	CATRPGTGSNQPQYF
TRBJ2-2	TRBV27	.	.	TGTGCCCGCAGTTTGGGGCAGGGGCGGGCCGGGGAGCTGTTTTTT	CARSLGQGRAGELFF
TRBJ2-3	TRBV18	.	.	TGTGCCAGCTCACCACTTCTAGCGACGGGAGATACGCAGTATTTT	CASSPLLATGDTQYF
TRBJ2-3	TRBV7-2	.	few	TGTGCCAGCAGCTCATGGGGTGGTACGCAGTATTTT	CASSSWGGTQYF
TRBJ2-6	TRBV6-5	.	.	TGTGCCAGCAGTTACGTGCGGAGGTCCAACGTCCTGACTTTC	CASSYVRRSNVLTF
TRBJ1-3	TRBV20-1	.	.	TGCAGTGCTCGCGATCCCAGGGGTTTCACCATATATTTT	CSARDPRGFTIYF
TRBJ2-3	TRBV6-1	TRBD2	.	TGTGCCAGCAACCGCGGGGGGGCGGTAGATACGCAGTATTTT	CASNRGGAVDTQYF
TRBJ2-7	TRBV15	.	.	TGTGCCACCGCTACCGGGACAAACTACGAGCAGTACTTC	CATATGTNYEQYF
TRBJ1-6	TRBV7-2	.	few	TGTGCCAGCAGCTTAGTGGGGCAGAACAATTCACCCCTCCACTTT	CASSLVGQNNSPLHF
TRBJ2-7	TRBV20-1	TRBD2	.	TGCAGTGCTATACGGGAGGGCCACCACGAGCAGTACTTC	CSAIREGHHEQYF
TRBJ2-5	TRBV20-1	.	.	TGCAGTGCTCCCCAGTTAAACACGGGACAAGAGACCCAGTACTTC	CSAPQLNTGQETQYF